Given below is one T cell receptor beta chain in context. This entry is derived from a study of blood T cell repertoires in COVID-19. In the source study's methods: Counts of nucleated cells, estimated from reference gene primer amplification, were obtained. Profiled with immunoSEQ multiplex PCR; TCRdb holds only in-frame clones, not every one. The DNA was the basis for D and trimming; V, J and clone size are from that table. The sample carries about 81,000 clones, approximately 85% recorded once. The receptor's source is a man in his 70s with acute or convalescent COVID-19. Sequences were obtained from peripheral blood.

CDR3 sequence: CASSFPTTGPTRELFF. CDR3 DNA: TGTGCCAGCAGTTTTCCAACGACAGGCCCTACTAGAGAGCTGTTTTTT. The chain combines TRBV28 with TRBJ2-2, with D possibly being TRBD1 (6 bases). Trimming removed 3 bases from V and 11 bases from J, with 22 bases in between. The CDR3 totals 16 residues. Germline CDR1 MDHEN, CDR2 SYDVKM.